One and the same sample provided the 14 T cell receptor beta chains below, sequenced in a study of cytomegalovirus exposure and HLA in healthy donors. PCR used 60 Vbeta primers and 13 Jbeta primers. Repertoires were generated with immunoSEQ multiplex PCR, while TCRdb's copy carries only in-frame clones and drops some. This table holds around 200,000 clones, around 80% found once. Sequences were obtained from PBMCs. Source of these receptors: a woman between 40 and 55 years old in good health and CMV-seronegative.

The genes are TRBV7-3 and TRBJ2-7; 7 nucleotides line up with TRBD1. The CDR3 contains 13 residues. V lost 5 bases, J lost 7 bases, and 8 bases stayed unmatched. Germline-derived CDR1 and CDR2 are SGHTA and FQGTGA. The CDR3 loop is CASSQTGAREQYF. Written as DNA, the CDR3 is TGTGCCAGCAGCCAAACAGGGGCCCGGGAGCAGTACTTC.

The sample holds a few counts of this clone. The chain has TRBV6-1 and TRBJ1-5, with D perhaps TRBD1 (6 bases). Germline values: CDR1 MNHNS, CDR2 SASEGT. Trimming took 0 bases from V and 5 from J, leaving 11 bases between them. The CDR3 contains 15 residues. The CDR3 DNA is TGTGCCAGCAGTGAAGCTTTTGAGGGGGATCAGCCCCAGCATTTT. Translation gives CASSEAFEGDQPQHF.

V usage is TRBV6-1 and J usage is TRBJ2-5, with TRBD1 as a possible D gene (6 bases). V was trimmed by 6 bases and J by 1 base, leaving 15 bases between them. Germline V gene data show CDR1 as MNHNS and CDR2 as SASEGT. The CDR3 runs 15 residues. CDR3 loop: CASRPKLDSQETQYF. DNA for the CDR3: TGTGCCAGCAGACCTAAGTTGGACAGCCAAGAGACCCAGTACTTC.

This clone showed up just once. This chain joins TRBV6-4 and TRBJ2-1; a possible D gene is TRBD1 (5 bases). This CDR3 has 14 residues. The V gene lost 7 bases and the J gene lost 3 bases, with 13 bases spanning the gap. Germline V gene sequence: CDR1 MRHNA, CDR2 SNTAGT. The CDR3 region is CASKGQGYYNEQFF. The CDR3 nucleotides read TGTGCCAGCAAGGGGCAGGGTTACTACAATGAGCAGTTCTTC.

The chain couples TRBV11-2 to TRBJ2-2, with 7 bases lining up with TRBD2. After removal of 5 bases from V and 0 bases from J, the junction contained 12 bases not matched to a gene. The CDR3 length is 18 residues. CDR1 and CDR2 (germline): SGHAT, FQNNGV. CDR3 protein: CASSRAAVGGANTGELFF. CDR3 DNA: TGTGCCAGCAGCCGAGCGGCCGTTGGGGGGGCGAACACCGGGGAGCTGTTTTTT.

J is TRBJ2-7 and V is TRBV27; 7 nucleotides align to TRBD2. The CDR3 is 13 residues long. Germline CDR1 and CDR2: MNHEY and SMNVEV (reference sequence). With V trimmed by 4 bases and J by 0 bases, 0 bases remained unmatched. The CDR3 here is CASSWGGSYEQYF. The CDR3 nucleotides read TGTGCCAGCAGTTGGGGGGGCTCCTACGAGCAGTACTTC.

This clone was seen more than once but under ten times. This chain connects TRBV28 to TRBJ1-2; D not certain. V lost 2 bases and J lost 8, with 6 bases in between. This CDR3 is 11 amino acids long. Germline V gene sequence: CDR1 MDHEN, CDR2 SYDVKM. The CDR3 protein is CASSLPGGYTF. CDR3 DNA sequence: TGTGCCAGCAGTTTACCGGGAGGCTACACCTTC.

The genes are TRBV6-6 and TRBJ2-7, with 9 bases that match TRBD1. The CDR3 is 16 residues long. The J segment lost 0 bases and the V segment lost 5 bases, leaving 8 bases of the junction unmatched. Germline V gene data show CDR1 as MNHNY and CDR2 as SVGAGI (reference sequence). The CDR3 bases are TGTGCCAGCAGTCTCTCCGGGACAGGGAGCTCCTACGAGCAGTACTTC. It is translated as CASSLSGTGSSYEQYF.

Only one count was recorded for this clone. The chain combines TRBV7-3 with TRBJ1-2, with D tentatively TRBD1 (5 bases). The CDR3 length is 16 residues. Germline loops: CDR1 SGHTA, CDR2 FQGTGA. V lost 0 bases, J lost 4 bases, and 15 bases lay in between. CDR3 DNA sequence: TGTGCCAGCAGCTTAACCGACAGTAGGCTTTTCTATGGCTACACCTTC. Its protein is CASSLTDSRLFYGYTF.

The V gene is TRBV7-2, the J gene TRBJ2-3, with a weak D call TRBD1 (5 bases). This CDR3 region has 13 residues. Trimming pared 6 bases from V and 2 bases from J, leaving 9 bases between. Germline V gives CDR1 SGHTA, CDR2 FQGNSA. CDR3 DNA sequence: TGTGCCAGCAGGGAGACAGTCACAGATACGCAGTATTTT. It translates to CASRETVTDTQYF.

The chain has TRBV7-8 and TRBJ2-5; D is perhaps TRBD2 (5 bases). Germline CDR1 reads SGHVS; CDR2 reads FQNEAQ. The V end lost 8 bases, the J end lost 2 bases, and 6 bases lay between the germline ends. This CDR3 region has 11 residues. CDR3 sequence (DNA): TGTGCCAGCGGGAGACAAGAGACCCAGTACTTC. Encoded protein: CASGRQETQYF.

The chain employs TRBV9 and TRBJ1-5; D gene uncertain. The CDR3 covers 15 residues. The V end was cut by 5 bases, the J end by 1 base, with 13 bases between. Germline V gene lookup returns CDR1 SGDLS and CDR2 YYNGEE. The CDR3 sequence: CASSSNGLSNQPQHF. In DNA, the CDR3 is TGTGCCAGCAGTTCCAACGGGTTGAGCAATCAGCCCCAGCATTTT. The full variable domain, its missing parts supplied by reference TRBV9 and TRBJ1-5, is DSGVTQTPKHLITATGQRVTLRCSPRSGDLSVYWYQQSLDQGLQFLIQYYNGEERAKGNILERFSAQQFPDLHSELNLSSLELGDSALYFCASSSNGLSNQPQHFGDGTRLSIL.

The V gene is TRBV9, the J gene TRBJ1-2, with 8 bases aligning to TRBD1. Trimming cost V 3 bases and J 3 bases; bases outside gene matches: 4. The CDR3 is 14 residues long. Germline lookup yields CDR1 SGDLS and CDR2 YYNGEE. The CDR3 spells CASSAGQGDYGYTF. The CDR3 nucleotides are TGTGCCAGCAGCGCCGGACAGGGAGACTATGGCTACACCTTC. The entire variable domain, with the rest obtained from reference TRBV9 and TRBJ1-2, is as follows: DSGVTQTPKHLITATGQRVTLRCSPRSGDLSVYWYQQSLDQGLQFLIQYYNGEERAKGNILERFSAQQFPDLHSELNLSSLELGDSALYFCASSAGQGDYGYTFGSGTRLTVV.

This clone was observed a handful of times. This chain uses TRBV7-9 with TRBJ1-3, with D possibly matching TRBD1 (5 bases). V lost 3 bases and J lost 0, with 15 bases in between. The CDR3 is 17 residues long. Germline lookup yields CDR1 SEHNR and CDR2 FQNEAQ (reference sequence). The CDR3 loop reads CASSLGPRVVSGNTIYF. In DNA form, the CDR3 reads TGTGCCAGCAGCTTGGGTCCCAGGGTGGTCTCTGGAAACACCATATATTTT.